This T cell receptor beta chain derives from a study of blood T cells in healthy people across ages. Combining a sample-barcoded 5' primer with a J-beta primer mix, a second PCR ran for roughly 6 to 12 cycles. From the 5' RACE reads, TCRdb called clonotypes with MiXCR, one entry per CDR3 protein. The sample carries about 1,400,000 distinct CDR3 sequences, around 59% recorded once. Germline V gene data show CDR1 as MGHDK and CDR2 as SYGVNS. V shed 6 bases and J shed 9 bases, with 15 bases lying between them. CDR3 size: 14 residues. The sequence derives from a man between 18 and 29 years old in good health. The sequenced material came from blood. The rearrangement links TRBV25-1 to TRBJ1-6, with D perhaps matching TRBD1 (5 bases). CDR3 DNA: TGTGCCAGCAGCCCGGGGCCCCGGACTTCACCCCTCCACTTT. It yields the protein CASSPGPRTSPLHF.